Here is one TCR beta chain with its context. In this sample, this clone turned up a few times. Its cognate antigen has yet to be identified. Base qualities are not at hand, and no much larger clone is one base apart. This specimen belongs to a study of blood T cell repertoires in COVID-19 (dated by TCRdb to 2020 to 2021). Study-wide context: Collaborator samples came from the United States, Italy and Spain and covered acute and convalescent phases of COVID-19. The prospective study material was composed of cDNA or gDNA derived from T cells, B-cell-depleted T cells, or PBMCs. Subjects who had been exposed to COVID-19, were actively infected with it, or had recovered from it provided the deeply sampled blood TCRbeta repertoires that made up the dataset. The repertoires were released in a freely available public database intended as a resource for research on the immune response to SARS-CoV-2. The samples were drawn from the first 160 participants of the ongoing ImmuneRACE study and from 950 to 1,500 subjects provided by 6 global collaborators. Nearly every sample came with metadata listing a de-identified subject ID, COVID-19 status, age in years and sex. Where HLA class I and class II types were available, the types were taken from metadata supplied by the sample provider, not from assay-based typing. Overall results and qualifications from the work: Clinical and demographic metadata were provided uncurated, with the amount varying by source and participant.

TCRbeta CDR3 regions were amplified from genomic DNA using the immunoSEQ Assay, a bias-controlled multiplex PCR. In the original analysis: Nucleated cell counts per sample were estimated from amplification of reference gene primers within the assay. To quantify the absolute abundance of each unique TCRbeta CDR3 rearrangement, sequence reads were collapsed and filtered. For each sample, productive Simpson clonality was calculated as the square root of Simpson's diversity index across productive rearrangements. The source is immuneACCESS, and TCRdb retained only in-frame sequences with V and J called. Part of the clones is not carried over; for the studies checked, unresolved V genes explain less than half of this, and the remainder is unexplained. The DNA was the basis for D and trimming; V, J and clone size are from that table. Recorded for this sample are 300,000 to 350,000 clones; around four fifths of them occurred a single time. About 2.7% of the sample goes to the ten largest clones.

Whole blood was collected in K2EDTA tubes by collaborating institutions according to the institutions' own protocols. For TCRbeta analysis, collaborator samples were shipped as frozen whole blood, as isolated PBMCs, or as DNA extracted from either sample type. The sequence came from a man aged 25-45 years with active or convalescent COVID-19. The sample comprised peripheral blood.

The bases read TGTGCCATCAGTGACCGGGACAGGGGCTACGAGCAGTACTTC. This is translated as CAISDRDRGYEQYF. The V and J segments used are TRBV10-3 and TRBJ2-7; TRBD1 aligns with 10 central bases. From the cysteine through the phenylalanine, the CDR3 covers 14 amino acids. Of all the DNA, just the CDR3 is kept, 42 bases in frame from base 1. CDR1 and CDR2 are drawn from the germline V gene: ENHRY, SYGVKD. Trimming leaves V shorter by 3 bases and J shorter by 3 bases, with the junction holding 2 bases beyond the gene matches.